What follows is one TCR beta chain and its context. The data belong to a study of preoperative IRX-2 immunotherapy in early breast cancer. The CDR3 consists of 15 residues. The germline CDR1 and CDR2 sequences are MNHEY and SMNVEV (reference sequence). Trimming removed 1 base at V and 3 bases at J, with 13 bases between. Only in-frame clones appear in the TCRdb table, and some are missing; sequencing was by immunoSEQ multiplex PCR. The table records approximately 44,000 clones, 85% to 95% of them present only once. Stated treatment: preoperative locoregional IRX-2 cytokine immunotherapy. The material was tumor tissue, obtained after IRX-2 immunotherapy. The clonotype comes from a human donor with breast cancer. This chain connects TRBV27 to TRBJ2-7; no firm D call. The chain's CDR3 is CASSLYPSPGYEQYF. The CDR3 bases are TGTGCCAGCAGTTTATACCCGTCCCCGGGCTACGAGCAGTACTTC.